This TCR beta chain is from a study of T-cell reconstitution after alpha-beta-depleted transplantation in children. This clonotype was counted between two and nine times. As it was prepared, the TCRbeta library received unique molecular identifiers. TCRdb ran MiXCR on the PCR reads and lists one entry per CDR3 protein. Of 750,000 to 950,000 distinct CDR3 sequences listed, approximately 15% are singletons. CDR1 is DFQATT and CDR2 is SNEGSKA in the germline V gene (reference sequence). The CDR3 consists of 15 residues. V was clipped by 3 bases and J by 4 bases, with 15 bases between them. This sequence was found in a male patient younger than 18 who had a stem cell transplant for acute lymphoblastic leukemia, so the T cells may come from the graft donor. The chain links TRBV20-1 to TRBJ2-2; perhaps TRBD2 as D (6 bases). The material was PBMCs, mostly from graft donor cells, obtained 360 days after TCRalphabeta/CD19-depleted stem cell transplant. CDR3 sequence: CSARPRLVRTGELFF. For the CDR3, the DNA is TGCAGTGCTAGGCCCCGACTAGTCCGCACCGGGGAGCTGTTTTTT.